This T cell receptor (beta chain) derives from a study of OX40 agonist ivuxolimab in advanced cancers. Looking at the study overall: An anti-OX40 (CD134) antibody with agonistic activity, ivuxolimab, was administered to patients. Intravenous ivuxolimab was administered to patients every 2 weeks at 0.01 to 10 mg/kg. Findings of the study overall: Low normalized T-cell clonal expansion also characterized some of the nonresponders.

Profiling relied on immunoSEQ multiplex PCR, and the TCRdb table lists in-frame clones only, not all of them. Of around 80,000 clones listed, about 80% were seen once; the top ten hold about 2.5%. A word on this clone: Its antigen is unidentified.

V was pared by 4 bases and J by 4 bases, with 17 bases between. From germline, CDR1 is SGDLS and CDR2 YYNGEE. The CDR3 sequence is 16 residues long. The chain combines TRBV9 with TRBJ1-4; a weak D match, TRBD1 (5 bases). The sample in question was CD4+ or CD8+ T cells sorted from blood, obtained in a trial of the OX40 agonist ivuxolimab. This receptor was obtained from an adult with an advanced solid tumor such as melanoma, head and neck, liver or kidney cancer. For the CDR3, the DNA is TGTGCCAGCAGCAGGGGAATGGGGGTGCTTAATGAAAAACTGTTTTTT. It translates to CASSRGMGVLNEKLFF.